This TCR beta chain is from a study of regulatory T cells in long-lasting Graves disease. From germline, CDR1 is SGHTA and CDR2 FQGNSA. The CDR3 is 14 residues long. Time point of the sample: newly diagnosed GD, antithyroid drugs for less than 3 months. PBMC-derived RNA was used for the TCR library. Notes on the study in general: Persistent Graves' patients showed less TCR diversity than newly diagnosed ones. Persistent patients had more shared public clonotypes (fewer than 3,000) than new patients (approximately 920).

Building of the TCR beta libraries involved iRepertoire HTBI primers and Arm-PCR of CDR3 regions. Original methodology: Across the samples, identification revealed fewer than 75 TRBV and about 15 TRBJ segments. TCRdb used MiXCR to reprocess the multiplex PCR reads, holding one entry per CDR3 protein. The authors' filters were not applied to this entry. The sample has around 420,000 distinct CDR3 sequences; around a sixth are singletons. Concerning this clonotype: Antigen specificity is unknown. This sequence may be a read error, since a much larger clone differs from it by one base.

This sequence originates from a female donor with Graves disease. The chain joins TRBV7-2 to TRBJ1-1; D is possibly TRBD1 (5 bases). This specimen was peripheral blood mononuclear cells (PBMCs), taken at new diagnosis, from a patient treated with antithyroid drugs. The CDR3 spells CASSLNGGNTEVFF. CDR3 coding DNA: TGTGCCAGCAGCTTAAATGGGGGAAACACTGAAGTTTTCTTT.